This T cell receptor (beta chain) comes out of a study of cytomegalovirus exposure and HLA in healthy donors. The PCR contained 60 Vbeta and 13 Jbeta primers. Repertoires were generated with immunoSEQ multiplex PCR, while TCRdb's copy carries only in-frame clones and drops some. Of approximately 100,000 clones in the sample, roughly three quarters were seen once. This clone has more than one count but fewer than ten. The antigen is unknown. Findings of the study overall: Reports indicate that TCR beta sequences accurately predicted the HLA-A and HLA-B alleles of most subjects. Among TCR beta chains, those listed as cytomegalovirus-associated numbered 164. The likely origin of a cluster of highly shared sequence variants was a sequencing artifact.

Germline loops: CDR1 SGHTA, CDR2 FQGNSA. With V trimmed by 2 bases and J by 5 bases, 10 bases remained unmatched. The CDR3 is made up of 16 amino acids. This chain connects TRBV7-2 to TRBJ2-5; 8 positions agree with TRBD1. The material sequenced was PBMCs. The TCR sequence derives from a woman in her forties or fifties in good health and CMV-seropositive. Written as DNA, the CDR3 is TGTGCCAGCAGCTTAAACCCCAGGGGGCTGGGGGAGACCCAGTACTTC. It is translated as CASSLNPRGLGETQYF.